What follows describes a single T cell receptor beta chain. Antigen specificity is unknown. The CDR3 totals 10 residues. From germline, CDR1 is MGHDK and CDR2 SYGVNS. Trimming shortened V by 7 bases and J by 5 bases, and 6 bases separated the two germline ends. This sample stems from a study of cytomegalovirus exposure and HLA in healthy donors. General study points: The authors later found HLA-associated TCR beta chains more clonally expanded than equally common others. Productive rates of about 87% or about 30% were seen for most TCR beta V segments in an earlier analysis. Later analysis associated a missense DCLRE1C variant with TCR beta V- and J-gene trimming.

In the PCR, 60 Vbeta and 13 Jbeta primers were used. Only in-frame clones appear in the TCRdb table, and some are missing; sequencing was by immunoSEQ multiplex PCR. The table includes some 93,000 clones, 82% detected once. V is TRBV25-1 and J is TRBJ2-7; perhaps TRBD2 as D (6 bases). Sequenced input: PBMCs. The clonotype was recovered from a man aged 50 to 59 in good health and CMV-seronegative. CDR3 loop: CASTGDEQYF. CDR3 sequence (DNA): TGTGCCAGCACGGGGGACGAGCAGTACTTC.